Included here is one TCR beta chain sequence, with context. Antigen specificity is unknown. These data originate in a study of blood T cells in healthy people across ages. The length of the CDR3 is 14 residues. Germline CDR1 SGHRS, CDR2 YFSETQ. The second PCR ran about 6 to 12 cycles with a sample-barcoded 5' primer and J-beta primers. TCRdb independently ran MiXCR on the 5' RACE reads; one entry per CDR3 protein. The data hold about 780,000 distinct CDR3 sequences, with less than 60% observed a single time. Study observations and caveats: Diversity of TCR beta correlated strongly with naive T cell percentage. Among T cells, TCR beta diversity per million cells dropped roughly linearly as age rose. Donor CMV status, an unknown factor, possibly confounded changes in expanded clonotypes. Bulk PBMC profiling left naive and antigen-experienced comparisons inconclusive.

The sequence came from a man older than 75 in good health. The J gene is TRBJ2-4, the V gene TRBV5-1, with D possibly being TRBD2 (5 bases). The DNA end lines up better with TRBJ2-5; the J call may be wrong. Sequenced: blood. For the CDR3, the DNA is TGCGCCAGCAGCGTGACTACCGGACAAGAGACCCAGTACTTC. Protein product: CASSVTTGQETQYF.